Described below is a single T cell receptor (beta chain) sequence and its context. Its antigen is as yet unknown. This table comes from immunoSEQ multiplex PCR, and its TCRdb copy is limited to in-frame clones, with some not included. The sample records 65,000 to 85,000 clones, approximately 89% being singletons. The CDR3 has 17 residues. Trimming stripped 6 bases from V and 4 bases from J, with 21 bases between. CDR1 and CDR2 (germline): MDHEN, SYDVKM. These data come from a study of OX40 agonist ivuxolimab in advanced cancers. Across the study: Ivuxolimab, which is an agonistic anti-OX40 (CD134) antibody, was administered to the patients.

Notes on the study in general: Average numbers of expanded clones were greater in CD8+ T cells than in CD4+. CD4+ and CD8+ T cells in blood underwent clonal expansion by week 6 at 0.1 to 3.0 mg/kg.

Sample: CD4+ or CD8+ T cells sorted from blood, taken in a trial of the OX40 agonist ivuxolimab. The rearrangement uses TRBV28 and TRBJ2-2; D is unresolved. This receptor was taken from an adult with an advanced solid tumor such as melanoma, head and neck, liver or kidney cancer. CDR3 sequence: CASSPQSSAPFTGELFF. CDR3 DNA sequence: TGTGCCAGCAGCCCCCAAAGCTCAGCACCATTCACCGGGGAGCTGTTTTTT.